The 10 T cell receptor beta chains given below trace back to one sample, sequenced in a study of blood T cell repertoires in COVID-19. Data came from immunoSEQ multiplex PCR; TCRdb stores just in-frame clones and leaves some out. The sample has 150,000 or so clones; about four fifths are singletons. Sequencing was done on a sample of peripheral blood. These receptors were taken from a human donor with acute or convalescent COVID-19. The donor label of this sample is uncertain.

CDR3 nucleotides: TGTGCCAGCAGCCAAGATGAGGGATCGCCCCTCCACTTT. As protein: CASSQDEGSPLHF. V usage is TRBV14 and J usage is TRBJ1-6; no clear D. Germline assignment: CDR1 SGHDN and CDR2 FVKESK. The CDR3 has 13 residues. Trimming took 0 bases from V and 13 from J, leaving 10 bases between them.

V and J are TRBV9 and TRBJ1-2; no clear D. The V gene lost 0 bases and the J gene lost 3 bases, with 12 bases spanning the gap. The CDR3 is made up of 15 amino acids. Germline CDR1 SGDLS, CDR2 YYNGEE. The CDR3 nucleotides are TGTGCCAGCAGCGTAGGTGGAGGTGTAGACTATGGCTACACCTTC. Translation gives CASSVGGGVDYGYTF.

The CDR3 reads CASSRPDRTNTEAFF. CDR3 in DNA: TGTGCCAGCAGTCGCCCCGACAGGACGAACACTGAAGCTTTCTTT. V and J are TRBV6-5 and TRBJ1-1; weak D call: TRBD1 (6 bases). In germline, CDR1 is MNHEY, CDR2 SVGAGI. V shed 5 bases and J shed 1 base, with 14 bases lying between them. The CDR3 is made up of 15 amino acids.

This sequence joins TRBV7-8 and TRBJ1-3; 7 bases map to TRBD1. This CDR3 has 17 amino acids. Trimming at V came to 5 bases and at J to 1 base, leaving 11 bases not matched to a gene. CDR1 is SGHVS and CDR2 is FQNEAQ in the germline V gene. The CDR3 loop is CASSRWTGRGSGNTIYF. As DNA, the CDR3 is TGTGCCAGCAGCCGTTGGACAGGACGGGGGTCTGGAAACACCATATATTTT.

The V gene is TRBV7-9, the J gene TRBJ2-7; perhaps TRBD1 as D (6 bases). Trimming pared 0 bases from V and 0 bases from J, leaving 15 bases between. The germline V gene encodes CDR1 SEHNR and CDR2 FQNEAQ (reference sequence). CDR3 length: 17 amino acids. The CDR3 reads CASSLARSRGSSYEQYF. In DNA, the CDR3 is TGTGCCAGCAGCTTAGCGCGGTCAAGGGGGAGCTCCTACGAGCAGTACTTC.

V gene TRBV7-9 combines with J gene TRBJ1-3; 8 bases fit TRBD1. The CDR3 is 15 residues long. Trimming cost V 1 base and J 4 bases; bases outside gene matches: 3. CDR1 is SEHNR and CDR2 is FQNEAQ in the germline V gene (reference sequence). CDR3 bases: TGTGCCAGCAGCTTAGAGACAGGGGCAGGAAACACCATATATTTT. Translating it yields CASSLETGAGNTIYF.

The V and J genes are TRBV5-4 and TRBJ1-2; unclear D gene. CDR3 length: 13 amino acids. V dropped 2 bases and J dropped 2 bases, with 7 bases sitting between them. The germline CDR1 and CDR2 sequences are SGHNT and YYREEE (reference sequence). For the CDR3, the DNA is TGTGCCAGCAGCTTCGGCGGAAACTATGGCTACACCTTC. Translation: CASSFGGNYGYTF.

The chain has TRBV9 and TRBJ1-6; D perhaps matches TRBD1 (5 bases). CDR1 SGDLS and CDR2 YYNGEE come from the germline V gene. The germline V and J ends were trimmed by 3 bases and 7 bases, with 14 bases remaining between them. The CDR3 contains 15 residues. The CDR3 is CASSASGGVNSPLHF. CDR3 nucleotide sequence: TGTGCCAGCAGCGCCAGCGGAGGGGTGAATTCACCCCTCCACTTT. The variable domain in full, with the rest retrieved from reference TRBV9 and TRBJ1-6, is DSGVTQTPKHLITATGQRVTLRCSPRSGDLSVYWYQQSLDQGLQFLIQYYNGEERAKGNILERFSAQQFPDLHSELNLSSLELGDSALYFCASSASGGVNSPLHFGNGTRLTVT.

The chain has TRBV5-6 and TRBJ1-2; 12 positions agree with TRBD1. Per the germline V gene, CDR1 is SGHDT and CDR2 is YYEEEE. The trim removed 1 base at V and 8 bases at J, leaving 6 bases unmatched. This CDR3 contains 15 residues. The CDR3: CASSLRWDRGRGYTF. The CDR3, as DNA: TGTGCCAGCAGCTTGCGCTGGGACAGGGGGCGAGGCTACACCTTC. Using reference TRBV5-6 and TRBJ1-2 for the parts outside the CDR3, the full variable domain is DAGVTQSPTHLIKTRGQQVTLRCSPKSGHDTVSWYQQALGQGPQFIFQYYEEEERQRGNFPDRFSGHQFPNYSSELNVNALLLGDSALYLCASSLRWDRGRGYTFGSGTRLTVV.

This chain connects TRBV5-1 to TRBJ2-2, with TRBD1 matching over 9 bases. The CDR3 spans 14 residues. Looked up from germline, CDR1 is SGHRS and CDR2 is YFSETQ. V shed 2 bases, J shed 6 bases, and the junction held 2 bases outside the gene matches. CDR3: CASSLQGAAGELFF. The CDR3 DNA is TGCGCCAGCAGCTTACAGGGGGCGGCCGGGGAGCTGTTTTTT. The full variable domain, its missing parts supplied by reference TRBV5-1 and TRBJ2-2, is KAGVTQTPRYLIKTRGQQVTLSCSPISGHRSVSWYQQTPGQGLQFLFEYFSETQRNKGNFPGRFSGRQFSNSRSEMNVSTLELGDSALYLCASSLQGAAGELFFGEGSRLTVL.